A selection of T cell receptor beta chains follows, all from one sample in a study of blood T cell repertoires in COVID-19. The method was immunoSEQ multiplex PCR; TCRdb's version includes in-frame clones alone and lacks a portion of them. This table has roughly 150,000 clones, 80% to 85% appearing once. Sequencing was done on a sample of PBMCs or T cells enriched from blood (not recorded which). All receptors come from a man between 70 and 80 years old who had been exposed to COVID-19. The CDR3 runs from the conserved cysteine through the conserved F or W. Each record gives: CDR3 length, D gene, clone size, J gene, V gene, CDR3 protein, CDR3 DNA. A D gene is named only where the DNA matches it firmly. Clone size is stated in some rows and not others, as once, few, many or a class when expanded.

15 | TRBD1 | . | TRBJ1-1 | TRBV11-2 | CASSFGGQGNTEAFF | TGTGCCAGCAGCTTCGGGGGACAGGGAAACACTGAAGCTTTCTTT
17 | . | . | TRBJ1-2 | TRBV15 | CATSRATPRGRQYGYTF | TGTGCCACCAGCAGAGCCACCCCCCGCGGAAGACAGTATGGCTACACCTTC
15 | . | once | TRBJ2-5 | TRBV7-2 | CASSLVRYPGETQYF | TGTGCCAGCAGCTTAGTCAGGTACCCAGGGGAGACCCAGTACTTC
16 | TRBD2 | . | TRBJ2-5 | TRBV9 | CASSSHGLAGVETQYF | TGTGCCAGCAGCTCCCACGGACTAGCGGGAGTCGAAACCCAGTACTTC
15 | TRBD1 | . | TRBJ1-2 | TRBV27 | CASSSGTEGVYGYTF | TGTGCCAGCAGTTCTGGGACAGAGGGAGTATATGGCTACACCTTC
12 | . | . | TRBJ2-1 | TRBV5-6 | CASSLRRNEQFF | TGTGCCAGCAGCTTGAGGCGGAATGAGCAGTTCTTC
15 | TRBD1 | . | TRBJ2-1 | TRBV6-5 | CASSLGTGGRNEQFF | TGTGCCAGCTCCTTGGGGACAGGGGGGCGCAATGAGCAGTTCTTC
16 | TRBD1 | few | TRBJ1-6 | TRBV2 | CASRERTGPRNSPLHF | TGTGCCAGCAGAGAGCGGACAGGGCCAAGGAATTCACCCCTCCACTTT
15 | TRBD2 | few | TRBJ2-6 | TRBV24-1 | CATRSGGTGANVLTF | TGTGCCACCAGGTCCGGGGGGACTGGGGCCAACGTCCTGACTTTC
16 | TRBD1 | . | TRBJ2-1 | TRBV6-4 | CASSDSGQGSYNEQFF | TGTGCCAGCAGTGACTCGGGACAGGGCTCCTACAATGAGCAGTTCTTC
15 | . | . | TRBJ2-7 | TRBV15 | CATSPLGSSRGEQYF | TGTGCCACCAGCCCCCTAGGCTCCTCTCGCGGCGAGCAGTACTTC
13 | . | . | TRBJ1-2 | TRBV29-1 | CSVAHPQDFGYTF | TGCAGCGTTGCCCACCCACAGGATTTCGGCTACACCTTC
12 | . | . | TRBJ2-1 | TRBV3-1/TRBV3-2 | CASSPHRFEQFF | TGTGCCAGCAGCCCCCACAGATTCGAGCAGTTCTTC
15 | . | . | TRBJ1-2 | TRBV4-1 | CASSQDRLMGQGYTF | TGCGCCAGCAGCCAAGATAGGCTGATGGGGCAAGGCTACACCTTC
16 | TRBD2 | . | TRBJ2-3 | TRBV10-1 | CASSDPGLAGGDTQYF | TGCGCCAGCAGTGACCCGGGACTAGCGGGAGGAGATACGCAGTATTTT
15 | . | . | TRBJ2-7 | TRBV28 | CATLTGQLGAYEQYF | TGTGCCACCCTTACCGGACAGTTAGGCGCCTACGAGCAGTACTTC
14 | . | . | TRBJ2-6 | TRBV5-1 | CASSSSSGANVLTF | TGCGCCAGCAGCTCCTCTTCTGGGGCCAACGTCCTGACTTTC
16 | . | once | TRBJ1-2 | TRBV7-8 | CASSFTQAQASYGYTF | TGTGCCAGCAGCTTCACCCAGGCCCAGGCGAGCTATGGCTACACCTTC
17 | . | few | TRBJ2-1 | TRBV3-1/TRBV3-2 | CASSTYRELRSYNEQFF | TGTGCCAGCAGCACCTACAGGGAACTCCGATCCTACAATGAGCAGTTCTTC
15 | TRBD1 | . | TRBJ1-3 | TRBV19 | CASSISGTVGNTIYF | TGTGCCAGTAGTATCTCCGGGACAGTTGGAAACACCATATATTTT
16 | TRBD1 | . | TRBJ2-3 | TRBV15 | CATSPKGALRTDTQYF | TGTGCCACCAGCCCCAAGGGGGCCCTGAGGACAGATACGCAGTATTTT
15 | TRBD1 | . | TRBJ2-7 | TRBV30 | CAWSALQGDRGEQYF | TGTGCCTGGAGTGCCCTTCAGGGGGATCGGGGCGAGCAGTACTTC
13 | . | once | TRBJ1-2 | TRBV6-5 | CASSRQRAQGYTF | TGTGCCAGCAGTCGACAGCGCGCTCAGGGCTACACCTTC
16 | . | . | TRBJ2-1 | TRBV4-3 | CASSQVAGSTYNEQFF | TGCGCCAGCAGCCAAGTGGCGGGGAGTACCTACAATGAGCAGTTCTTC
16 | . | . | TRBJ2-2 | TRBV4-3 | CASSQDPRGHTGELFF | TGCGCCAGCAGCCAAGATCCGCGGGGGCACACCGGGGAGCTGTTTTTT
15 | . | . | TRBJ1-2 | TRBV5-4 | CASSQQGPRPYGYTF | TGTGCCAGCAGCCAACAGGGTCCCCGGCCTTATGGCTACACCTTC
14 | TRBD1 | . | TRBJ1-5 | TRBV6-1 | CASSEDRGRQPQHF | TGTGCCAGCAGTGAGGACAGGGGGCGTCAGCCCCAGCATTTT
16 | TRBD2 | . | TRBJ2-1 | TRBV27 | CASSPGLAGGQAEQFF | TGTGCCAGCAGTCCAGGTCTAGCGGGGGGGCAGGCTGAGCAGTTCTTC
15 | TRBD2 | once | TRBJ2-5 | TRBV13 | CASSQGLAGVETQYF | TGTGCCAGCAGCCAAGGACTAGCGGGAGTAGAGACCCAGTACTTC
18 | TRBD2 | . | TRBJ2-5 | TRBV7-2 | CASSLASGGTFSQETQYF | TGTGCCAGCAGCTTAGCTAGCGGGGGGACCTTCTCCCAAGAGACCCAGTACTTC
15 | TRBD2 | once | TRBJ2-7 | TRBV3-1/TRBV3-2 | CASSRTSGSSYEQYF | TGTGCCAGCAGCCGGACTAGCGGGTCTTCCTACGAGCAGTACTTC
19 | TRBD1 | . | TRBJ1-5 | TRBV5-4 | CASSPMFLRDRAFNQPQHF | TGTGCCAGCAGTCCCATGTTCCTCCGGGACAGGGCTTTTAATCAGCCCCAGCATTTT
14 | TRBD1 | . | TRBJ1-2 | TRBV6-5 | CASSLGQGNYGYTF | TGTGCCAGCAGTTTGGGACAGGGCAACTATGGCTACACCTTC
15 | TRBD1 | . | TRBJ2-7 | TRBV29-1 | CSVGPDRGSSYEQYF | TGCAGCGTTGGACCCGACAGGGGGAGCTCCTACGAGCAGTACTTC
15 | . | . | TRBJ1-3 | TRBV28 | CASSPLGSSGNTIYF | TGTGCCAGCAGCCCCTTGGGGAGCTCTGGAAACACCATATATTTT
13 | TRBD1 | . | TRBJ1-6 | TRBV28 | CASSRTGDSPLHF | TGTGCCAGCAGCCGGACAGGGGATTCACCCCTCCACTTT
11 | . | once | TRBJ2-5 | TRBV2 | CASRAGETQYF | TGTGCCAGCAGGGCGGGTGAGACCCAGTACTTC
14 | TRBD2 | few | TRBJ2-1 | TRBV29-1 | CSVVGFGGAGEQFF | TGCAGCGTTGTAGGATTCGGGGGGGCGGGTGAGCAGTTCTTC
15 | TRBD2 | . | TRBJ2-2 | TRBV19 | CASKWREGHAGELFF | TGTGCCAGTAAGTGGCGGGAGGGCCACGCCGGGGAGCTGTTTTTT
16 | . | . | TRBJ2-1 | TRBV7-2 | CASSWGVDVFYNEQFF | TGTGCCAGCAGCTGGGGGGTGGATGTATTCTACAATGAGCAGTTCTTC
12 | TRBD2 | few | TRBJ2-3 | TRBV11-3 | CASSLSGGTQYF | TGTGCCAGCAGCTTATCCGGGGGGACGCAGTATTTT
12 | . | . | TRBJ1-2 | TRBV6-6 | CASSYSSYGYTF | TGTGCCAGCAGTTATTCCTCCTATGGCTACACCTTC
13 | . | few | TRBJ2-2 | TRBV7-2 | CASSLYNTGELFF | TGTGCCAGCAGCTTATATAACACCGGGGAGCTGTTTTTT
16 | . | . | TRBJ1-1 | TRBV18 | CASSPGRSPRNTEAFF | TGTGCCAGCTCACCAGGTAGGAGCCCAAGGAACACTGAAGCTTTCTTT
12 | . | . | TRBJ1-1 | TRBV10-2 | CASRDGGSEAFF | TGCGCCAGCAGGGACGGGGGGTCTGAAGCTTTCTTT
13 | . | . | TRBJ2-2 | TRBV6-5 | CATTDVLTGELFF | TGTGCCACCACAGACGTTCTAACCGGGGAGCTGTTTTTT
15 | . | few | TRBJ2-7 | TRBV4-1 | CASSLTMDNPYEQYF | TGCGCCAGCAGCCTGACCATGGACAACCCCTACGAGCAGTACTTC
14 | . | . | TRBJ2-5 | TRBV7-8 | CASSLGSLEETQYF | TGTGCCAGCAGCTTAGGCAGTTTGGAGGAGACCCAGTACTTC
16 | TRBD1 | . | TRBJ2-7 | TRBV6-2/TRBV6-3 | CASSLFSDRASYEQYF | TGTGCCAGCAGTCTCTTTTCCGACAGGGCATCCTACGAGCAGTACTTC
16 | . | . | TRBJ1-3 | TRBV7-9 | CASSLAPLKQGNTIYF | TGTGCCAGCAGCTTAGCGCCGTTAAAACAGGGAAACACCATATATTTT
15 | . | . | TRBJ2-7 | TRBV7-6 | CASSLDYSLSYEQYF | TGTGCCAGCAGCTTAGACTACTCCCTCTCCTACGAGCAGTACTTC
14 | . | . | TRBJ1-6 | TRBV5-6 | CASSLGGPNSPLHF | TGTGCCAGCAGCTTGGGGGGGCCAAATTCACCCCTCCACTTT
16 | TRBD2 | . | TRBJ2-1 | TRBV7-9 | CASSAGLAGGFNEQFF | TGTGCCAGCAGCGCAGGACTAGCGGGGGGGTTCAATGAGCAGTTCTTC
12 | . | . | TRBJ2-5 | TRBV3-1/TRBV3-2 | CASSEIRETQYF | TGTGCCAGCAGTGAGATAAGAGAGACCCAGTACTTC